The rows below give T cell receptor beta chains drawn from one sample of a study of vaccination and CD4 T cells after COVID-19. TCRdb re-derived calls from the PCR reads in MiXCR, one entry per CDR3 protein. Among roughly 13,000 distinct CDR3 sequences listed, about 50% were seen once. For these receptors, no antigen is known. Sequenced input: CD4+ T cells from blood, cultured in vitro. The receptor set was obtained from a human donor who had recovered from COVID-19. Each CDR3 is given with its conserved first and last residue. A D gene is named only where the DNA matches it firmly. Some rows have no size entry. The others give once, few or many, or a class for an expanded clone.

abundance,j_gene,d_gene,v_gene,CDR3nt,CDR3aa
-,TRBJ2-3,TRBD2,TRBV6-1,TGTGCCAGCAGAGACGCTAGCGGAACAGATACGCAGTATTTT,CASRDASGTDTQYF
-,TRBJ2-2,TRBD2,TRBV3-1,TGTGCCAGCAGCCGACTAGCGGGAGCGGGCGGGGAGCTGTTTTTT,CASSRLAGAGGELFF
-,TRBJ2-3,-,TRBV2,TGTGCCAGCAGTGGGGCGGGAACAACTAGCACAGATACGCAGTATTTT,CASSGAGTTSTDTQYF
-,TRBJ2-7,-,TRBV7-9,TGTGCCAGCAGCCGTGGGACACTAGCAGGCTACGAGCAGTACTTC,CASSRGTLAGYEQYF
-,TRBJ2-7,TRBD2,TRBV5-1,TGCGCCAGCAGCTTGGAAGCTAGCGGGAACGAGCAGTACTTC,CASSLEASGNEQYF
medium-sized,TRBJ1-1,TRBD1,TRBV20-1,TGCAGTGCTAGAACCGGGACAGGGGGACGTAACACTGAAGCTTTCTTT,CSARTGTGGRNTEAFF
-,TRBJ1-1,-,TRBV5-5,TGTGCCAGCAGCCTCTTAGGTCCTGAAGCTTTCTTT,CASSLLGPEAFF
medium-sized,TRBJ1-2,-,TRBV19,TGTGCCAGTAGTCGCTCCATAAGTGGCTACACCTTC,CASSRSISGYTF
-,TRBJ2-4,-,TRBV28,TGTGCCAGCAGTTCCCTAGTAAGATCGGGAAACATTCAGTACTTC,CASSSLVRSGNIQYF
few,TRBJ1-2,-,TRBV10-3,TGTGCCATCAGTGCCCGGGACACGGATAACTATGGCTACACCTTC,CAISARDTDNYGYTF
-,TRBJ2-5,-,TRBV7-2,TGTGCCAGCAGCTTAGCAGGGGCGAGTGAGACCCAGTACTTC,CASSLAGASETQYF
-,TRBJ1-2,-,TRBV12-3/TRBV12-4,TGTGCCAGCAGTCTTGCGACCCGACTCTATGGCTACACCTTC,CASSLATRLYGYTF
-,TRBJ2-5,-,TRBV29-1,TGCAGCGTTGAAAGCGGTGCCCTAGAGACCCAGTACTTC,CSVESGALETQYF
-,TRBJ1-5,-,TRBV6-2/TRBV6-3,TGTGCCAGCAGTTACTCGAATATCCGACATCCTAGGGAACCCCAGCATTTT,CASSYSNIRHPREPQHF
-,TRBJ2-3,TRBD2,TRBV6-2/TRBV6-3,TGTGCCAGCAGTTACGTAGCGGGAGGGCGGACGCAGTATTTT,CASSYVAGGRTQYF
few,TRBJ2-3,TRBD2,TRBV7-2,TGTGCCAGCAGCTTAGACGCCGGGACTAGCGGGGATACGCAGTATTTT,CASSLDAGTSGDTQYF
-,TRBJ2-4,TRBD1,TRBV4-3,TGCGCCAGCAGCCAAGATCCAGGGGGAAACATTCAGTACTTC,CASSQDPGGNIQYF
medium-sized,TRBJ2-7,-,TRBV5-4,TGTGCCAGCAGCCCCCAGCAGGCCCCGGGCGAGCAGTACTTC,CASSPQQAPGEQYF
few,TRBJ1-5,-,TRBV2,TGTGCCAGCAGTGAAGCGCATGGCAGCTATCAGCCCCAGCATTTT,CASSEAHGSYQPQHF
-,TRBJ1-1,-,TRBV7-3,TGTGCCAGCAGCTATTATCAGGGCACTGAAGCTTTCTTT,CASSYYQGTEAFF
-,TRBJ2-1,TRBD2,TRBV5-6,TGTGCCAGCAGCTTTGGGGCGGGGGACTCCTACAATGAGCAGTTCTTC,CASSFGAGDSYNEQFF
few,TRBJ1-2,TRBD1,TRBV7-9,TGTGCCAGCAGCTTTTTGACAGGGAATGGCTATGGCTACACCTTC,CASSFLTGNGYGYTF
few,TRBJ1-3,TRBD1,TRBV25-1,TGTGCCAGCAGTGCAACAGGGGCTGGAAACACCATATATTTT,CASSATGAGNTIYF
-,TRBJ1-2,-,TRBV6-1,TGTGCCAGCAGTACACAGTATTCTAACTATGGCTACACCTTC,CASSTQYSNYGYTF
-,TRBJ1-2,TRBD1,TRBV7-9,TGTGCCAGCAGCTTAGAAAGGCCGGGACAGCCCAACTATGGCTACACCTTC,CASSLERPGQPNYGYTF
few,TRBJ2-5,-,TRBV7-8,TGTGCCAGCAGCTTAGTAAGTGGCACTTCCCAAGAGACCCAGTACTTC,CASSLVSGTSQETQYF